This entry describes one T cell receptor (beta chain). The data derive from a study of cytomegalovirus exposure and HLA in healthy donors. With 60 Vbeta and 13 Jbeta primers, the PCR was carried out. Using immunoSEQ multiplex PCR, the repertoire was profiled, and TCRdb retains in-frame clones only, with some absent. The profile shows tens of thousands of clones, about two thirds of them singletons. The germline V gene encodes CDR1 WSHSY and CDR2 SAAADI. Deletions cut 7 bases from V and 0 bases from J, with 12 bases between. CDR3 length: 14 residues. The V and J genes are TRBV10-2 and TRBJ1-1, with D maybe TRBD1 (6 bases). The sequence was collected from a woman aged 40 to 55 in good health and CMV-seropositive. The sequenced material came from PBMCs. Written as DNA, the CDR3 is TGCGCCAGCACTAACCCAGGGGTGAACACTGAAGCTTTCTTT. Translating it yields CASTNPGVNTEAFF.